The 24 T cell receptor beta chains given below trace back to one sample, sequenced in a study of shared clonotypes between healthy human individuals. Produced via immunoSEQ multiplex PCR; TCRdb's table is partial and in-frame only. The table shows roughly 2.2 million clones, with just over 90% occurring only once. The sequenced material came from naive CD4+ T cells from PBMCs. The subset was: CD45RA+ positively selected. Receptors were obtained from a man between 18 and 35 years old in good health. Some clones in this sample may be carry-over from other donors' samples.

The CDR3 bases are TGTGCCAGCAGTTTACGACTAGCGGGAGGGCCGGGGCAAGAGACCCAGTACTTC. Translated: CASSLRLAGGPGQETQYF. The chain recombines TRBV28 with TRBJ2-5; 14 nucleotides line up with TRBD2. The CDR3 has 18 residues. Trimming cost V 2 bases and J 2 bases; bases outside gene matches: 7. Germline V gene lookup returns CDR1 MDHEN and CDR2 SYDVKM.

This clone has just one count. The chain combines TRBV19 with TRBJ2-5; no clear D. The CDR3 has 17 residues. Germline-derived CDR1 and CDR2 are LNHDA and SQIVND (reference sequence). The germline V and J ends were trimmed by 0 bases and 3 bases, with 17 bases remaining between them. CDR3 amino acids: CASSIDVRRGQKETQYF. The CDR3 coding sequence is TGTGCCAGTAGTATAGACGTCAGGAGAGGCCAAAAAGAGACCCAGTACTTC. Looking up the rest from reference TRBV19 and TRBJ2-5 gives the full variable domain: DGGITQSPKYLFRKEGQNVTLSCEQNLNHDAMYWYRQDPGQGLRLIYYSQIVNDFQKGDIAEGYSVSREKKESFPLTVTSAQKNPTAFYLCASSIDVRRGQKETQYFGPGTRLLVL.

Regarding this clone: The sample contains more than one DNA sequence encoding this CDR3. J is TRBJ2-7 and V is TRBV2; D not resolved. Germline V CDR1 and CDR2: SNHLY, FYNNEI. The V gene lost 4 bases and the J gene lost 3 bases, with 7 bases spanning the gap. The CDR3 loop spans 12 amino acids. The CDR3 region is CASSAQGYEQYF. The CDR3 nucleotides are TGTGCCAGCAGTGCGCAAGGCTACGAGCAGTACTTC.

The chain combines TRBV27 with TRBJ2-7, with TRBD2 as a possible D gene (6 bases). Deletions cut 3 bases from V and 5 bases from J, with 11 bases between. CDR3 length equals 13 residues. Per germline, CDR1 MNHEY and CDR2 SMNVEV (reference sequence). The CDR3 nucleotides read TGTGCCAGCAGTTTCGAAGGAGGGGACGAGCAGTACTTC. As protein: CASSFEGGDEQYF.

Here the CDR3 DNA reads TGTGCCAGCAGCCCCCTTGGGCAACGGGGGACTGAAGCTTTCTTT. Translation gives CASSPLGQRGTEAFF. This rearrangement joins TRBV9 to TRBJ1-1, with a possible D match to TRBD1 (5 bases). The V gene's germline CDR1 is SGDLS and CDR2 YYNGEE. There are 15 residues in the CDR3. Trimming pared 4 bases from V and 5 bases from J, leaving 18 bases between.

The chain has TRBV7-2 and TRBJ2-3; D perhaps matches TRBD1 (5 bases). Deletions cut 2 bases from V and 6 bases from J, with 18 bases between. CDR3 length equals 16 residues. The V gene's germline CDR1 is SGHTA and CDR2 FQGNSA. The CDR3 nucleotides read TGTGCCAGCAGCTTAAGTGGGGCTACCGCCGGGGATACGCAGTATTTT. Its protein product is CASSLSGATAGDTQYF. The complete variable domain, with remaining parts taken from reference TRBV7-2 and TRBJ2-3, reads GAGVSQSPSNKVTEKGKDVELRCDPISGHTALYWYRQSLGQGLEFLIYFQGNSAPDKSGLPSDRFSAERTGGSVSTLTIQRTQQEDSAVYLCASSLSGATAGDTQYFGPGTRLTVL.

This clone showed up just once. The gene calls are TRBV5-1 and TRBJ2-2, with 10 bases that match TRBD1. Germline V gene lookup returns CDR1 SGHRS and CDR2 YFSETQ. This CDR3 is built from 15 residues. Losses at the gene ends were 5 bases for V and 5 bases for J; bases not matched to a gene: 6. CDR3 bases: TGCGCCAGCAGGCAGGGGACAGGGGATACCGGGGAGCTGTTTTTT. Its protein is CASRQGTGDTGELFF.

This chain connects TRBV28 to TRBJ2-2; maybe TRBD1 (7 bases). In germline, CDR1 is MDHEN, CDR2 SYDVKM. Trimming pared 6 bases from V and 5 bases from J, leaving 19 bases between. The CDR3 loop spans 16 amino acids. In DNA form, the CDR3 reads TGTGCCAGCAGCCCTCTCCAGACAGGGAGGACCGGGGAGCTGTTTTTT. Encoded protein: CASSPLQTGRTGELFF.

CDR3 sequence (DNA): TGTGCCAGCAGTTACTCGTCCCCACCAGGGGCTTTCTTT. Its translation is CASSYSSPPGAFF. The genes are TRBV6-6 and TRBJ1-1; the D gene is possibly TRBD1 (5 bases). Germline assignment: CDR1 MNHNY and CDR2 SVGAGI (reference sequence). CDR3 length equals 13 residues. Trimming removed 0 bases at V and 11 bases at J, with 13 bases between.

J is TRBJ2-7 and V is TRBV9; the match to TRBD2 covers 11 bases. The CDR3 runs 17 residues. V gave up 4 bases and J gave up 6 bases; unmatched junction bases: 15. The germline V gene has CDR1 SGDLS and CDR2 YYNGEE. The CDR3 bases are TGTGCCAGCAGCCCCCATGGGGTAGCGGGAGGGGATGGCGAGCAGTACTTC. Encoded protein: CASSPHGVAGGDGEQYF.

This chain joins TRBV28 and TRBJ1-5; tentative D call: TRBD1 (6 bases). V shed 2 bases and J shed 6 bases, with 17 bases lying between them. This CDR3 region has 16 residues. Germline values: CDR1 MDHEN, CDR2 SYDVKM. The CDR3 DNA reads TGTGCCAGCAGTTTACCCCCTCTCAGGGGTAGTCAGCCCCAGCATTTT. Translating it yields CASSLPPLRGSQPQHF.

The CDR3 reads CASSTGTSPLHF. CDR3 coding DNA: TGTGCCAGCAGCACAGGGACTTCACCCCTCCACTTT. The V gene is TRBV6-5, the J gene TRBJ1-6; D possibly corresponds to TRBD1 (6 bases). This CDR3 has 12 residues. V gave up 6 bases and J gave up 9 bases, with 9 bases separating them. From germline, CDR1 is MNHEY and CDR2 SVGAGI.

In the case of this clone: This CDR3 is also generated by other DNA sequences in the sample. The V gene is TRBV9, the J gene TRBJ2-5, with TRBD2 matching over 12 bases. The CDR3 consists of 16 residues. The J segment lost 5 bases and the V segment lost 4 bases, leaving 9 bases of the junction unmatched. CDR1 is SGDLS, CDR2 YYNGEE, per germline. The CDR3 DNA is TGTGCCAGCAGCTCCAGAACGCTAGCGGGAGGGGAGACCCAGTACTTC. Residues: CASSSRTLAGGETQYF. Full variable domain (remainder filled in from reference TRBV9 and TRBJ2-5): DSGVTQTPKHLITATGQRVTLRCSPRSGDLSVYWYQQSLDQGLQFLIQYYNGEERAKGNILERFSAQQFPDLHSELNLSSLELGDSALYFCASSSRTLAGGETQYFGPGTRLLVL.

The chain combines TRBV9 with TRBJ2-4; D is possibly TRBD2 (6 bases). CDR3 length: 14 residues. The germline gives CDR1 SGDLS, CDR2 YYNGEE. V lost 2 bases, J lost 8 bases, and 14 bases lay in between. In DNA, the CDR3 is TGTGCCAGCAGCGTGGAGGGAGCGGCCCACATTCAGTACTTC. Translated, it gives CASSVEGAAHIQYF. Using reference TRBV9 and TRBJ2-4 for the parts outside the CDR3, the full variable domain is DSGVTQTPKHLITATGQRVTLRCSPRSGDLSVYWYQQSLDQGLQFLIQYYNGEERAKGNILERFSAQQFPDLHSELNLSSLELGDSALYFCASSVEGAAHIQYFGAGTRLSVL.

The J gene is TRBJ2-1, the V gene TRBV28; 14 nucleotides match TRBD2. Germline V gives CDR1 MDHEN, CDR2 SYDVKM. The ends lost 2 bases at V and 9 bases at J; junction bases unmatched: 9. The CDR3 totals 17 residues. The DNA for the CDR3 is TGTGCCAGCAGTTTACCCAAGACTAGCGGGAGGGCGGGTGAGCAGTTCTTC. Amino acid sequence: CASSLPKTSGRAGEQFF.

This rearrangement joins TRBV28 to TRBJ1-4; no clear D gene. Trimming removed 3 bases from V and 10 bases from J, with 9 bases in between. Germline V gene data show CDR1 as MDHEN and CDR2 as SYDVKM. CDR3 length: 12 amino acids. The CDR3 is CASSLGIGKLFF. CDR3 sequence (DNA): TGTGCCAGCAGTTTGGGGATTGGAAAACTGTTTTTT.

The V and J genes are TRBV18 and TRBJ2-7; TRBD2 aligns across 10 bases. The germline gives CDR1 KGHSH, CDR2 LQKENI. This CDR3 has 14 amino acids. V lost 3 bases to trimming and J lost 5 bases; unmatched junction nucleotides: 4. Here the CDR3 DNA reads TGTGCCAGCTCACCCACCGGGACTAGCGACGAGCAGTACTTC. Translating gives CASSPTGTSDEQYF.

The chain recombines TRBV6-6 with TRBJ1-3, with D possibly TRBD1 on 5 matching bases. Germline CDR1 is MNHNY and CDR2 is SVGAGI (reference sequence). The V gene lost 5 bases and the J gene lost 2 bases, with 16 bases spanning the gap. This CDR3 contains 16 residues. The CDR3 loop reads CASSPPSGGTGNTIYF. CDR3 bases: TGTGCCAGCAGTCCCCCGTCGGGGGGGACTGGAAACACCATATATTTT.

The chain carries TRBV28 and TRBJ1-2, with 9 bases matching TRBD1. This CDR3 has 17 amino acids. CDR1 is MDHEN and CDR2 is SYDVKM in the germline V gene. Losses at the gene ends were 6 bases for V and 6 bases for J; bases not matched to a gene: 17. The CDR3 DNA reads as TGTGCCAGCAGACCACGTTGGGACAGGGAATTTTTCAATGGCTACACCTTC. Translating gives CASRPRWDREFFNGYTF.

This clone was found once. The genes are TRBV2 and TRBJ1-1; D unresolved. Germline V gene data show CDR1 as SNHLY and CDR2 as FYNNEI. V was cut by 5 bases and J by 1 base, with 14 bases left in between. The CDR3 is 15 amino acids. The CDR3 spells CASSFTDIENTEAFF. The CDR3 bases are TGTGCCAGCAGTTTCACCGACATTGAGAACACTGAAGCTTTCTTT.

This chain links TRBV29-1 with TRBJ1-1; TRBD1 aligns across 9 bases. The CDR3 length is 13 residues. In germline, CDR1 is SQVTM, CDR2 ANQGSEA. J lost 5 bases, V lost 6 bases, and 7 bases had no gene match. The CDR3 DNA sequence: TGCAGCGTCCCCGACAGGGGGGGAACTGAAGCTTTCTTT. This codes for CSVPDRGGTEAFF. The full variable domain, its missing parts supplied by reference TRBV29-1 and TRBJ1-1, is SAVISQKPSRDICQRGTSLTIQCQVDSQVTMMFWYRQQPGQSLTLIATANQGSEATYESGFVIDKFPISRPNLTFSTLTVSNMSPEDSSIYLCSVPDRGGTEAFFGQGTRLTVV.

The J gene is TRBJ1-5, the V gene TRBV6-6, with TRBD1 identical over 7 bases. This CDR3 has 14 residues. V shed 7 bases and J 4 bases; nucleotides not matched to a gene: 7. CDR1 is MNHNY and CDR2 is SVGAGI in the germline V gene (reference sequence). CDR3 residues: CASKAGTANQPQHF. The CDR3 DNA reads TGTGCCAGCAAAGCCGGGACAGCTAATCAGCCCCAGCATTTT.

The chain couples TRBV9 to TRBJ2-3; TRBD2 aligns across 11 bases. The CDR3 has 15 amino acids. J gave up 6 bases and V 0 bases, and 3 bases lay outside the gene matches. The germline V gene encodes CDR1 SGDLS and CDR2 YYNGEE. The CDR3: CASSVGIAGGDTQYF. Here the CDR3 DNA reads TGTGCCAGCAGCGTAGGGATAGCGGGAGGGGATACGCAGTATTTT.

The V and J genes are TRBV7-6 and TRBJ2-2; 10 bases are a match to TRBD2. Unmatched junction bases numbered 16, after V lost 1 base and J lost 5 bases. The CDR3 totals 20 residues. The germline gives CDR1 SGHVS, CDR2 FNYEAQ. The CDR3 DNA reads as TGTGCCAGCAGCTTAGGGGGGTATGCAGCGGGAGGGCCTTGGACCGGGGAGCTGTTTTTT. Its translation is CASSLGGYAAGGPWTGELFF.